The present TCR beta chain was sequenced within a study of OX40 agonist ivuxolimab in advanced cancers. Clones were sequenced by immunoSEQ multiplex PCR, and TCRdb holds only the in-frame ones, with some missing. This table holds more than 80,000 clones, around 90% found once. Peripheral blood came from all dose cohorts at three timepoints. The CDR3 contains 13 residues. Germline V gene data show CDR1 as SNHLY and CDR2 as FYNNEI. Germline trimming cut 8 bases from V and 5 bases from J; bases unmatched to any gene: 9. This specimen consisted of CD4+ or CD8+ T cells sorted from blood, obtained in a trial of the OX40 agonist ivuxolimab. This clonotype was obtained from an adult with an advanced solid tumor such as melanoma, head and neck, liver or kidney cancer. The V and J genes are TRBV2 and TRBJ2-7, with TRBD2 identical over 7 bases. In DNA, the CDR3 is TGTGCCAGCCAAAGGGAGGGGATGAACGAGCAGTACTTC. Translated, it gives CASQREGMNEQYF. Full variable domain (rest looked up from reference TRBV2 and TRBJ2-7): EPEVTQTPSHQVTQMGQEVILRCVPISNHLYFYWYRQILGQKVEFLVSFYNNEISEKSEIFDDQFSVERPDGSNFTLKIRSTKLEDSAMYFCASQREGMNEQYFGPGTRLTVT.